The next 2 T cell receptor beta chains were all read from a single sample in a study of siplizumab effects on memory and regulatory T cells. TCRdb's copy holds only in-frame clones and misses some; the assay was immunoSEQ multiplex PCR. The sample lists some 96,000 clones; around 90% were seen once. Sequenced input: CD4+ T cells sorted from blood. The receptors stem from a human donor in good health.

This chain connects TRBV5-5 to TRBJ1-1; D is unresolved. The CDR3 extends over 14 amino acids. Trimming cost V 0 bases and J 2 bases, with 8 bases left between them. From germline, CDR1 is SGHKS and CDR2 YYEKEE (reference sequence). CDR3 bases: TGTGCCAGCAGCTTGGGGCCTCTTAACACTGAAGCTTTCTTT. Protein: CASSLGPLNTEAFF.

This clone was detected once. The V gene is TRBV19, the J gene TRBJ2-3; D perhaps matches TRBD2 (6 bases). Germline assignment: CDR1 LNHDA and CDR2 SQIVND (reference sequence). The germline V and J ends were trimmed by 3 bases and 1 base, with 14 bases remaining between them. The CDR3 loop spans 16 amino acids. CDR3 sequence: CASSIDGGKGTDTQYF. The CDR3 DNA reads as TGTGCCAGTAGTATTGATGGGGGGAAGGGCACAGATACGCAGTATTTT.